Listed below are T cell receptor beta chains from one sample, sequenced in a study of glioma-infiltrating T cells after dendritic cell vaccination. Produced via immunoSEQ multiplex PCR; TCRdb's table is partial and in-frame only. This table holds 85,000 to 100,000 clones, around 80% found once. This material consisted of blood, taken after dendritic cell vaccination. Receptors originate from a human donor with glioblastoma. Both conserved end residues are part of each CDR3. The D gene is left open where the match is weak. A clone size is listed for some rows: how often the clone was seen (once, few, many), or a class if it is expanded.

NA,NA,TRBJ1-2,TRBV10-1,TGCGCCAGCAGTGAATCGAGGGTATCTGGCTACACCTTC,CASSESRVSGYTF
NA,NA,TRBJ2-7,TRBV11-2,TGTGCCAGTAGACAGTCCTACGAGCAGTACTTC,CASRQSYEQYF
NA,NA,TRBJ2-7,TRBV5-1,TGCGCCAGCAGCTTTGGCCCAAAGACAGGCACCACCTACGAGCAGTACTTC,CASSFGPKTGTTYEQYF
NA,NA,TRBJ2-7,TRBV2,TGTGCCAGCAGTGATGGTCCGGGAAGTCAACTGTACTTC,CASSDGPGSQLYF
NA,NA,TRBJ2-3,TRBV27,TGTGCCAGCAGCTTCAGGGGTTACACAGATACGCAGTATTTT,CASSFRGYTDTQYF
NA,NA,TRBJ2-7,TRBV7-3,TGTGCCAGCAGCTTAGGGCCATCGGCCTACGAGCAGTACTTC,CASSLGPSAYEQYF
NA,TRBD2,TRBJ2-1,TRBV9,TGTGCCAGCAGCGTCAGGACTAGCGACAGTGAGCAGTTCTTC,CASSVRTSDSEQFF
NA,NA,TRBJ2-3,TRBV7-9,TGTGCCAGCAGCTTTTGGGTCGGGGGAGTTTCTAGCACAGATACGCAGTATTTT,CASSFWVGGVSSTDTQYF
NA,TRBD1,TRBJ1-1,TRBV5-1,TGCGCCAGCAGCGCAGCGTGGCAGGGGGCTATGAACACTGAAGCTTTCTTT,CASSAAWQGAMNTEAFF
NA,NA,TRBJ1-2,TRBV30,TGTGCCTGGATGACAGCCACACTGGGTGGCTACACCTTC,CAWMTATLGGYTF
NA,NA,TRBJ2-7,TRBV19,TGTGCCAGTAGTATCAGGGGCCACTACGAGCAGTACTTC,CASSIRGHYEQYF
few,TRBD1,TRBJ1-5,TRBV4-2,TGTGCCAGCAGCCACGGACAGGGTCAGCCCCAGCATTTT,CASSHGQGQPQHF
NA,NA,TRBJ2-1,TRBV19,TGTGCCAGTAGTACTGGGGCTTCTAAAGTGGGTTCATACAATGAGCAGTTCTTC,CASSTGASKVGSYNEQFF
NA,TRBD2,TRBJ2-1,TRBV2,TGTGCCAGGACCGGGACTAGCAGACTCAATGAGCAGTTCTTC,CARTGTSRLNEQFF
once,NA,TRBJ1-3,TRBV5-1,TGCGCCAGCAGCTCGGGAGGGGCAAACTCTGGAAACACCATATATTTT,CASSSGGANSGNTIYF
NA,TRBD2,TRBJ2-5,TRBV6-5,TGTGCCAGTCAGAGGGCGGGGGGCCAAGAGACCCAGTACTTC,CASQRAGGQETQYF
NA,TRBD1,TRBJ1-2,TRBV30,TGTGCCTGGAGCCACAACAGGGGACGGGTGGATGGCTACACCTTC,CAWSHNRGRVDGYTF
once,NA,TRBJ2-3,TRBV7-3,TGTGCCAGCAGCCCCGGCGGGGATACGCAGTATTTT,CASSPGGDTQYF
NA,NA,TRBJ1-4,TRBV6-1,TGTGCCAGCAGTGAAGCGCTTCAAAGGGGAAAGCTTCTGTTTTTT,CASSEALQRGKLLFF
NA,NA,TRBJ1-5,TRBV2,TGTGCCAGCAGTGATTGGGGAGGTGGCAATCAGCCCCAGCATTTT,CASSDWGGGNQPQHF
NA,TRBD1,TRBJ1-1,TRBV30,TGTGCCTGGAGTCCCCCGGACAGGGGAGGAATCTCTGAAGCTTTCTTT,CAWSPPDRGGISEAFF
NA,TRBD2,TRBJ2-1,TRBV10-3,TGTGCCATCAGTGAGTCGGGGAGCGGGGGGGCGTTCGGCAATGAGCAGTTCTTC,CAISESGSGGAFGNEQFF
NA,NA,TRBJ1-4,TRBV27,TGTGCCAGCAGTCGACCCGGACAGCTTGAAAAACTGTTTTTT,CASSRPGQLEKLFF
NA,NA,TRBJ2-7,TRBV5-1,TGCGCCAGCAGCTCAGCGTACGAGGCGTCCGAGCAGTACTTC,CASSSAYEASEQYF
NA,NA,TRBJ1-4,TRBV5-4,TGTGCCAGCAGCTTGGGACGGGGTGGGGATGAAAAACTGTTTTTT,CASSLGRGGDEKLFF
NA,NA,TRBJ1-2,TRBV7-8,TGTGCCGCTCGCCCGGGGGGGGCGCATGGCTACACCTTC,CAARPGGAHGYTF
NA,TRBD1,TRBJ1-6,TRBV27,TGTGCCAGCAGTTCCGATCGACAGGGCTCAAGCTCCTATAATTCACCCCTCCACTTT,CASSSDRQGSSSYNSPLHF
NA,NA,TRBJ1-2,TRBV28,TGTGCCAGCCAATTATCAGGGTCCCGTAACTATGGCTACACCTTC,CASQLSGSRNYGYTF
NA,TRBD1,TRBJ1-5,TRBV27,TGTGCCAGCAGTTTGCCCACGACAGGGACGATCCCTTACCTACCGGATCAGCCCCAGCATTTT,CASSLPTTGTIPYLPDQPQHF
NA,TRBD2,TRBJ2-1,TRBV5-4,TGTGCCAGCAGCTCGCCGGGACTAGCGGGAGGGAGTTCCTACAATGAGCAGTTCTTC,CASSSPGLAGGSSYNEQFF
once,NA,TRBJ1-1,TRBV7-2,TGTGCCAGCAGCTCTAAGCGGACGGGTAACACTGAAGCTTTCTTT,CASSSKRTGNTEAFF